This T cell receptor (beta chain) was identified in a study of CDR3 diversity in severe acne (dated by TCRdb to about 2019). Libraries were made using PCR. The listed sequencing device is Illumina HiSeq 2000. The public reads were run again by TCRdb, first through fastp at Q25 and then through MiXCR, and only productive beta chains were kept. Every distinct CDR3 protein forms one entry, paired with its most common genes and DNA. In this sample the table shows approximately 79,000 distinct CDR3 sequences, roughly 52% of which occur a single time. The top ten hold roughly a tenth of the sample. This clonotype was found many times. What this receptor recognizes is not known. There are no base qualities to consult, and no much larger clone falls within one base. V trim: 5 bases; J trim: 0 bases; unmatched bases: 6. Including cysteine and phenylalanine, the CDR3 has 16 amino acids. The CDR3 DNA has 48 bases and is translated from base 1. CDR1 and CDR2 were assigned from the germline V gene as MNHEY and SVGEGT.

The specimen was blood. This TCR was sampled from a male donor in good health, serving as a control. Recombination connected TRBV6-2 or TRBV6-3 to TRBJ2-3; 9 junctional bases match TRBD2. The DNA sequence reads TGTGCCAGCAGTCTCGGACTAGCGAGTAGCACAGATACGCAGTATTTT. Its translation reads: CASSLGLASSTDTQYF.